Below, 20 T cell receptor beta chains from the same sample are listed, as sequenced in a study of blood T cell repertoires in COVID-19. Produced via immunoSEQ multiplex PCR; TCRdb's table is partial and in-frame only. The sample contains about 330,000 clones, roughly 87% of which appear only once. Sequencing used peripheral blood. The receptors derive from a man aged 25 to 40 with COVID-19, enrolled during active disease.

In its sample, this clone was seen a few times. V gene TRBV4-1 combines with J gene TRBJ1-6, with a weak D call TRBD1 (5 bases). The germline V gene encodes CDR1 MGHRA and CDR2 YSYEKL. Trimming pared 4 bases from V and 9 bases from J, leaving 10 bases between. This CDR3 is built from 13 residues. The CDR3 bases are TGCGCCAGCAGCCCCTCGACAGTTTCACCCCTCCACTTT. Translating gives CASSPSTVSPLHF.

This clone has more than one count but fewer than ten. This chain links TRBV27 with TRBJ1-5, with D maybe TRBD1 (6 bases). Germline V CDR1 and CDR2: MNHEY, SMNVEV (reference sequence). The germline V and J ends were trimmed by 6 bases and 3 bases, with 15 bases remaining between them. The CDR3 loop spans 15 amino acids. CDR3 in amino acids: CASRQDRLNNQPQHF. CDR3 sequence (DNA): TGTGCCAGCAGACAGGACAGACTAAACAATCAGCCCCAGCATTTT.

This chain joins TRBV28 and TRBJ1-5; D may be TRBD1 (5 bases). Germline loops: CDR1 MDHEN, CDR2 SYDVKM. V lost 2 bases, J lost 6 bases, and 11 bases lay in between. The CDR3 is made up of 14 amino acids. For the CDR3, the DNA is TGTGCCAGCAGTTTAAGGTTCGGGGGTCAGCCCCAGCATTTT. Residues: CASSLRFGGQPQHF.

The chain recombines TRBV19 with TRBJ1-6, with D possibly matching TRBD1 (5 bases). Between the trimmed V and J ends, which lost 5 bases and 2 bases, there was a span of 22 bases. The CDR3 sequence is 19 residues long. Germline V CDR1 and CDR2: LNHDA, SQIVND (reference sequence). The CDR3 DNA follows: TGTGCCAGTAGTCCAGTACAGGCCCGCATCCCAGCCTATAATTCACCCCTCCACTTT. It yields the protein CASSPVQARIPAYNSPLHF.

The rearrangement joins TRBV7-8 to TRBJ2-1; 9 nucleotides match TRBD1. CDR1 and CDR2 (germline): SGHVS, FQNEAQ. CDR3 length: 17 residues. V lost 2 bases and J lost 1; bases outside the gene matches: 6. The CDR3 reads CASSLSGTGFSYNEQFF. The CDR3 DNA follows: TGTGCCAGCAGCTTATCCGGGACAGGGTTTTCCTACAATGAGCAGTTCTTC.

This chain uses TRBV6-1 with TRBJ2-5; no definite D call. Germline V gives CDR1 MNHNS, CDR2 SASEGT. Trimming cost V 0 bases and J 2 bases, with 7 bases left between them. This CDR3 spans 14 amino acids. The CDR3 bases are TGTGCCAGCAGTGAAGCCCTCAGTCAAGAGACCCAGTACTTC. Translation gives CASSEALSQETQYF.

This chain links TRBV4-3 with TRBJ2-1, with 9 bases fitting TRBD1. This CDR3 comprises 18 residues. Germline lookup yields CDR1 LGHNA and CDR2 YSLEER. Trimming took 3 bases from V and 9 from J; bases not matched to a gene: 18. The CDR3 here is CASSQVFRGQGLFGEQFF. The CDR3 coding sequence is TGCGCCAGCAGCCAGGTCTTCCGGGGACAGGGTTTATTCGGTGAGCAGTTCTTC.

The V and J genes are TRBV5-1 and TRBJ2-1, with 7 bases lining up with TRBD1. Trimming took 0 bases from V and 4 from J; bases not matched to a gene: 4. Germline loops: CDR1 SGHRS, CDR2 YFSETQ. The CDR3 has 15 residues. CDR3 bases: TGCGCCAGCAGCTTGGAAACAGGGGATTACAATGAGCAGTTCTTC. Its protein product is CASSLETGDYNEQFF.

For the CDR3, the DNA is TGCAGCGTTGGGGGCAGGGGGAAGGGCTACGAGCAGTACTTC. Protein: CSVGGRGKGYEQYF. V gene TRBV29-1 combines with J gene TRBJ2-7; 7 nucleotides align to TRBD1. V lost 4 bases, J lost 3 bases, and 9 bases stayed unmatched. The CDR3 length is 14 residues. CDR1 is SQVTM, CDR2 ANQGSEA, per germline.

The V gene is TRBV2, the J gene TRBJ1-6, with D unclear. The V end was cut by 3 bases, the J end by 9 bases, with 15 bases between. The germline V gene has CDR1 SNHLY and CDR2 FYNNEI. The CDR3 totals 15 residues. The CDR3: CASSDMGQPASPLHF. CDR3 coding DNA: TGTGCCAGCAGTGATATGGGCCAACCGGCTTCACCCCTCCACTTT.

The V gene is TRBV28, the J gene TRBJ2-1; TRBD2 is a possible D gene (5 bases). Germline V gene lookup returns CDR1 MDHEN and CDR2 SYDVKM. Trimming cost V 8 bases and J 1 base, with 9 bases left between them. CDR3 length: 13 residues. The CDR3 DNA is TGTGCCAGCGGAGCGGTATCCTACAATGAGCAGTTCTTC. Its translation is CASGAVSYNEQFF.

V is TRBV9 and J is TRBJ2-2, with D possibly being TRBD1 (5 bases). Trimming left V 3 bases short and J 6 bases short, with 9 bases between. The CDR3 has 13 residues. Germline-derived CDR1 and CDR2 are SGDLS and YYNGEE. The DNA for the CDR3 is TGTGCCAGCAGCGCCAGGGCGGCCGGGGAGCTGTTTTTT. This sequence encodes CASSARAAGELFF.

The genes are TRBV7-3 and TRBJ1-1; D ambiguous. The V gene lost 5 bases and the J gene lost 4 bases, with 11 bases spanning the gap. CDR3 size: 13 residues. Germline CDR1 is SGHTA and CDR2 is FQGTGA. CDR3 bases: TGTGCCAGCAGCCCCTGGGAGGGCACTGAAGCTTTCTTT. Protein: CASSPWEGTEAFF.

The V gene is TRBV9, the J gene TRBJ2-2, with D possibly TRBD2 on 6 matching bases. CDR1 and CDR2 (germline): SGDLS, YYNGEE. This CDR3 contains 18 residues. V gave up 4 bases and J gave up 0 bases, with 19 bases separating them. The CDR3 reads CASSSPRGAGSNTGELFF. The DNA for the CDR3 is TGTGCCAGCAGCTCTCCGAGAGGGGCGGGATCGAACACCGGGGAGCTGTTTTTT.

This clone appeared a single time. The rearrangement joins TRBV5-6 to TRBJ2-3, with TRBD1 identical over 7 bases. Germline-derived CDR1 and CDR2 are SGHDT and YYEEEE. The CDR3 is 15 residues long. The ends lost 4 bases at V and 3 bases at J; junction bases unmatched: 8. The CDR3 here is CASSPTGTVTDTQYF. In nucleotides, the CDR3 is TGTGCCAGCAGCCCTACCGGGACAGTAACAGATACGCAGTATTTT.

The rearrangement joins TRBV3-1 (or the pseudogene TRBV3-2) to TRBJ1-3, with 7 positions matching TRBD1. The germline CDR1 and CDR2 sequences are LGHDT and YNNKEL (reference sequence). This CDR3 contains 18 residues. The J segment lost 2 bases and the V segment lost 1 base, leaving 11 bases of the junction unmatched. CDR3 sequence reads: CASSQAYRGRFAGNTIYF. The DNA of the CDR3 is TGTGCCAGCAGCCAAGCTTATAGGGGGCGCTTCGCTGGAAACACCATATATTTT.

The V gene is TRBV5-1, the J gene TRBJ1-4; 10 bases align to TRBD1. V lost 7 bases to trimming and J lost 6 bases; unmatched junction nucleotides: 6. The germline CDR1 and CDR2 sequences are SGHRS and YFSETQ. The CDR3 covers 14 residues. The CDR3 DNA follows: TGCGCCAGCTCGTCCGGGACAGGGGATGAAAAACTGTTTTTT. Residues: CASSSGTGDEKLFF.

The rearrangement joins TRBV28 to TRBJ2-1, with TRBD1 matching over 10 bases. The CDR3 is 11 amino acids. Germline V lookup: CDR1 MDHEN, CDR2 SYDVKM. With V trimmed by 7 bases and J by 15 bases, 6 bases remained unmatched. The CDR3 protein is CASTGQGVRFF. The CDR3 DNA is TGTGCCAGCACTGGACAGGGGGTTCGGTTCTTC.

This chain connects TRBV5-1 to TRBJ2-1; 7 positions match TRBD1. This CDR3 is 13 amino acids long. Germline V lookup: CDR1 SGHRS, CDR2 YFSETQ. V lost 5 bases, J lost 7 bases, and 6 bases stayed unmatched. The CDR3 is CASRTGQGNEQFF. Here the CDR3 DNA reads TGCGCCAGCAGGACAGGGCAAGGGAATGAGCAGTTCTTC.

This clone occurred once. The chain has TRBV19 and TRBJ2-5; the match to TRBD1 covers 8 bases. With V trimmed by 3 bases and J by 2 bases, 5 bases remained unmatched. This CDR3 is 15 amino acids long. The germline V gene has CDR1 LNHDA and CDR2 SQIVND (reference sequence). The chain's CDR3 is CASSIGTGGQETQYF. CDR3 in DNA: TGTGCCAGTAGTATCGGTACAGGGGGACAAGAGACCCAGTACTTC.